A selection of T cell receptor beta chains follows, all from one sample in a study of memory CD4+ T cells and cytomegalovirus serostatus. Sequencing used immunoSEQ multiplex PCR; TCRdb keeps in-frame clones, though not all of them. The repertoire consists of 35,000 to 50,000 clones, with approximately 81% occurring once and the leading ten covering 0.95% to 1.3%. Sequencing was performed on memory CD4+ T cells from blood. The receptor source for this set is an adult in good health and CMV-seronegative. Both conserved end residues are part of each CDR3. D genes are given only for firm matches. A row's size may be missing; if present it is once, few, many or a size class.

j_call cdr3_length clone_size v_call d_call cdr3_aa cdr3_nt
TRBJ2-7 14 once TRBV18 . CASSPSVTNYEQYF TGTGCCAGCTCACCATCCGTCACTAACTACGAGCAGTACTTC
TRBJ2-7 14 . TRBV4-2 . CASSQAGAAREQYF TGTGCCAGCAGCCAAGCGGGAGCCGCCCGCGAGCAGTACTTC
TRBJ2-5 15 few TRBV7-2 . CASRPGMGGQETQYF TGTGCCAGCAGGCCGGGGATGGGGGGCCAAGAGACCCAGTACTTC
TRBJ1-2 16 few TRBV5-5 TRBD1 CASSSEKGTGNYGYTF TGTGCCAGCAGCTCCGAAAAGGGGACAGGAAACTATGGCTACACCTTC
TRBJ1-1 13 . TRBV6-5 . CASSYGPNTEAFF TGTGCCAGCAGTTATGGACCGAACACTGAAGCTTTCTTT
TRBJ2-3 15 . TRBV7-9 . CASSIKSWGTDTQYF TGTGCCAGCAGCATTAAGAGTTGGGGCACAGATACGCAGTATTTT
TRBJ2-7 15 . TRBV7-2 TRBD2 CASSLGSGVTYEQYF TGTGCCAGCAGCTTAGGTAGCGGGGTTACCTACGAGCAGTACTTC
TRBJ1-3 13 . TRBV7-9 . CASSWGSGNTIYF TGTGCCAGCAGCTGGGGTTCTGGAAACACCATATATTTT
TRBJ1-4 14 few TRBV2 . CASSGQGGSEKLFF TGTGCCAGCAGTGGACAAGGAGGAAGTGAAAAACTGTTTTTT
TRBJ1-2 15 . TRBV14 . CASSQVGRGTNGYTF TGTGCCAGCAGCCAAGTCGGCAGGGGTACTAATGGCTACACCTTC
TRBJ2-3 14 medium-sized TRBV5-1 . CASSTGTSTDTQYF TGCGCCAGCAGCACGGGGACTAGCACAGATACGCAGTATTTT
TRBJ2-5 14 few TRBV11-2 TRBD2 CASSPRRGGRSQYF TGTGCCAGCAGCCCGAGGCGGGGGGGGCGGTCCCAGTACTTC
TRBJ1-5 14 . TRBV19 . CASRPGYSNQPQHF TGTGCCAGTAGGCCCGGTTATAGCAATCAGCCCCAGCATTTT
TRBJ1-4 13 . TRBV7-2 TRBD1 CASSYRQGEKLFF TGTGCCAGCAGCTACCGACAGGGTGAAAAACTGTTTTTT
TRBJ1-1 15 . TRBV5-4 . CASSQDSKGNTEAFF TGTGCCAGCAGCCAAGACAGTAAAGGGAACACTGAAGCTTTCTTT
TRBJ1-6 12 . TRBV7-2 . CASRPYNSPLHF TGTGCCAGCAGGCCCTATAATTCACCCCTCCACTTT
TRBJ2-2 14 . TRBV30 . CAWSVGVIAGELFF TGTGCCTGGAGTGTAGGGGTAATCGCCGGGGAGCTGTTTTTT
TRBJ1-1 12 . TRBV30 . CAWRGTNTEAFF TGTGCCTGGAGAGGCACGAACACTGAAGCTTTCTTT
TRBJ2-7 15 few TRBV2 . CASSAGTGLSYEQYF TGTGCCAGCAGTGCGGGAACGGGACTCTCCTACGAGCAGTACTTC
TRBJ1-1 13 . TRBV9 TRBD1 CASSPGDRVKAFF TGTGCCAGCAGCCCCGGTGACAGGGTAAAGGCTTTCTTT
TRBJ1-1 15 few TRBV19 TRBD1 CASRDRGRGSTEAFF TGTGCCAGTAGGGACAGGGGGCGAGGGAGCACTGAAGCTTTCTTT
TRBJ1-1 18 . TRBV5-1 . CASSPVGQQGKRNTEAFF TGCGCCAGCAGCCCGGTTGGGCAACAAGGGAAAAGGAACACTGAAGCTTTCTTT